This T cell receptor beta chain is drawn from a study of regulatory T cells in long-lasting Graves disease. Study-wide context: Over 5 years of antithyroid drugs with positive TSH receptor antibodies was taken to mean persistent Graves' disease.

Study-wide results and limits: The study found TRBV28, TRBJ1-2 and TRBJ2-5 favored in persistent disease. Whereas new patients shared about a thousand public clonotypes, persistent patients shared more, at approximately 2,700.

Per germline, CDR1 SGHRS and CDR2 YFSETQ. The CDR3 totals 15 residues. The trim removed 4 bases at V and 2 bases at J, leaving 8 bases unmatched. On this clonotype itself: Its target is not known.

Described time point: persistent/refractory GD, antithyroid drugs over 5 years with positive TRAb. Isolated PBMC RNA provided the starting material for the TCR library. In building TCR beta libraries, iRepertoire HTBI primers were used together with Arm-PCR of CDR3 regions. TCRdb itself ran the multiplex PCR reads through MiXCR, one entry per CDR3 protein. The sample shows about 430,000 distinct CDR3 sequences, around 20% of them seen only once. This TCR derives from a female donor with Graves disease. This rearrangement joins TRBV5-1 to TRBJ1-2, with 7 bases lining up with TRBD1. The starting material was peripheral blood mononuclear cells (PBMCs), obtained when the disease was refractory, from a patient treated with antithyroid drugs. Here the CDR3 DNA reads TGCGCCAGCAGCAACGGGGACAGTCAGAACTATGGCTACACCTTC. Amino acid sequence: CASSNGDSQNYGYTF.